This TCR beta chain was found in a study of T cells in Graves' hyperthyroidism and ophthalmopathy. Looking at the study overall: Any treatment followed the collection of peripheral blood at initial diagnosis.

Study-wide points: Within blood appeared most thyroid clonotypes that had expanded above 0.001.

Amplification of TCR beta CDR3 regions was performed using RNA transcripts as template. HTBI primers were used for first-round RT-PCR of the TCR CDR3. One entry per CDR3 protein results from TCRdb running MiXCR on the multiplex PCR reads. Of some 600,000 distinct CDR3 sequences listed, approximately 15% are singletons. There are many counts of this clonotype. Its matching antigen is unknown. The hyperthyroidism was newly diagnosed and had lasted under 2 months; the patients were aged 18 to 65. Clinical symptoms, serum thyroxine, TRAb, thyroid ultrasound and orbital computed tomography informed diagnoses. The TCR originated in a woman aged 30 to 39 with Graves' hyperthyroidism that later progressed to Graves' ophthalmopathy. The sample was blood.

The CDR3 here is CASSEIGTLNTGELFF. The DNA for the CDR3 is TGTGCCAGCAGTGAAATAGGGACCCTGAACACCGGGGAGCTGTTTTTT. The chain has TRBV2 and TRBJ2-2, with D tentatively TRBD1 or TRBD2 (5 bases each). CDR3 length: 16 residues. From germline, CDR1 is SNHLY and CDR2 FYNNEI. V was trimmed by 2 bases and J by 1 base, leaving 11 bases between them.